These 22 T cell receptor beta chains originate from one sample sequenced in a study of early T cells in non-severe SARS-CoV-2 infection (dated by TCRdb to the early 2020s). Libraries were built with 5' RACE. Instrument used: NextSeq 500. TCRdb's own reprocessing of the public reads used fastp at Q25 and MiXCR and kept productive beta chains. Rows with a matching CDR3 protein are joined into one entry that keeps the most common DNA and genes. In this sample the table shows some 96,000 distinct CDR3 sequences, 8% to 13% of which occur a single time. The ten largest make up roughly 4.8% of the sample. Specimen: whole blood, collected at baseline. The receptors originated from an adult who was a healthcare worker with PCR-confirmed SARS-CoV-2 infection or an uninfected control (not recorded which).

This clonotype came up a few times. J is TRBJ2-7 and V is TRBV20-1; no reliable D call. V lost 0 bases to trimming and J lost 2 bases, with 8 bases between them. Germline lookup yields CDR1 DFQATT and CDR2 SNEGSKA (reference sequence). This CDR3 has 13 amino acids. The CDR3 nucleotides are TGCAGTGCTAGAGACTTGACCACCTACGAGCAGTACTTC. Translating it yields CSARDLTTYEQYF.

The chain has TRBV14 and TRBJ2-1; D may match TRBD1 or TRBD2 (5 bases each). CDR1 is SGHDN and CDR2 is FVKESK in the germline V gene. The CDR3 runs to 14 residues. Trimming took 4 bases from V and 7 from J, leaving 14 bases between them. CDR3 sequence reads: CASSLPFWGNEQFF. The DNA for the CDR3 is TGTGCCAGCAGCCTCCCTTTTTGGGGGAATGAGCAGTTCTTC.

This chain connects TRBV3-1 to TRBJ2-1; tentatively, D is TRBD2 (6 bases). Trimming took 7 bases from V and 0 from J, leaving 16 bases between them. CDR1 is LGHDT, CDR2 YNNKEL, per germline (reference sequence). The CDR3 is 16 amino acids. CDR3 loop: CASTEGTSSSYNEQFF. The DNA for the CDR3 is TGTGCCAGCACGGAGGGGACGTCGAGCTCCTACAATGAGCAGTTCTTC.

The sample holds many counts of this clonotype. V gene TRBV3-1 combines with J gene TRBJ1-1; D not certain. V shed 4 bases and J shed 1 base, with 13 bases lying between them. The CDR3 covers 15 residues. Germline V CDR1 and CDR2: LGHDT, YNNKEL (reference sequence). CDR3 residues: CASSPRIAGNTEAFF. Here the CDR3 DNA reads TGTGCCAGCAGCCCCAGGATAGCGGGGAACACTGAAGCTTTCTTT.

The chain links TRBV5-5 to TRBJ1-1; D remains ambiguous. Trimming took 0 bases from V and 0 from J, leaving 9 bases between them. CDR1 is SGHKS and CDR2 is YYEKEE in the germline V gene (reference sequence). The CDR3 consists of 15 residues. CDR3 DNA: TGTGCCAGCAGCTTGGCCGGGATATTGAACACTGAAGCTTTCTTT. Translating gives CASSLAGILNTEAFF.

The rearrangement joins TRBV10-1 to TRBJ1-1; D is unresolved. The CDR3 is 12 residues long. CDR1 WNHNN and CDR2 SYGVQD come from the germline V gene (reference sequence). Trimming shortened V by 7 bases and J by 4 bases, and 10 bases separated the two germline ends. The CDR3 loop reads CASKDPTTEAFF. DNA of the CDR3: TGCGCCAGCAAAGACCCGACCACTGAAGCTTTCTTT.

This clonotype was counted many times. The genes are TRBV20-1 and TRBJ1-5; D is ambiguous. The CDR3 length is 13 residues. Germline assignment: CDR1 DFQATT and CDR2 SNEGSKA (reference sequence). V was pared by 6 bases and J by 1 base, with 10 bases between. This CDR3 reads CSAYQESNQPQHF. In DNA form, the CDR3 reads TGCAGTGCCTACCAAGAGAGCAATCAGCCCCAGCATTTT.

This clonotype was recorded a few times. The rearrangement uses TRBV20-1 and TRBJ1-1, with D maybe TRBD1 (5 bases). Deletions cut 5 bases from V and 6 bases from J, with 13 bases between. The CDR3 has 12 amino acids. Germline CDR1 and CDR2: DFQATT and SNEGSKA (reference sequence). This chain's CDR3 is CSALTDHPEAFF. The CDR3 nucleotides are TGCAGTGCTTTGACAGATCACCCTGAAGCTTTCTTT.

The chain joins TRBV2 to TRBJ2-7; 8 bases fit TRBD1. The CDR3 runs 14 residues. Germline V gene lookup returns CDR1 SNHLY and CDR2 FYNNEI. V shed 2 bases and J 9 bases; nucleotides not matched to a gene: 9. The CDR3 sequence is CASSEPNRGKRQYF. The CDR3 nucleotides are TGTGCCAGCAGTGAACCAAACAGGGGGAAGAGGCAGTACTTC.

The rearrangement links TRBV6-1 to TRBJ1-5, with D possibly TRBD1 on 6 matching bases. Germline V gene data show CDR1 as MNHNS and CDR2 as SASEGT. Trimming stripped 1 base from V and 6 bases from J, with 16 bases between. This CDR3 region has 16 residues. CDR3 nucleotides: TGTGCCAGCAGTGAAGGTTCCGGGGGCGCAGGTCAGCCCCAGCATTTT. Protein sequence: CASSEGSGGAGQPQHF.

The genes are TRBV20-1 and TRBJ2-5, with D tentatively TRBD1 or TRBD2 (5 bases each). CDR3 length: 14 amino acids. Germline V gene data show CDR1 as DFQATT and CDR2 as SNEGSKA (reference sequence). Trimming left V 0 bases short and J 4 bases short, with 12 bases between. CDR3 bases: TGCAGTGCTAGAGATGCAGGGAGTGGAGAGACCCAGTACTTC. Protein sequence: CSARDAGSGETQYF.

This clonotype was seen a handful of times. This sequence joins TRBV11-2 and TRBJ2-7; 9 nucleotides match TRBD1. V was clipped by 8 bases and J by 4 bases; unmatched bases: 9. The CDR3 has 14 residues. CDR1 is SGHAT, CDR2 FQNNGV, per germline. The CDR3 DNA reads TGTGCCAGCCGGGGTTGGGGACAGGGATACGAGCAGTACTTC. Translation gives CASRGWGQGYEQYF. Drawing the rest from reference TRBV11-2 and TRBJ2-7, the complete variable domain is EAGVAQSPRYKIIEKRQSVAFWCNPISGHATLYWYQQILGQGPKLLIQFQNNGVVDDSQLPKDRFSAERLKGVDSTLKIQPAKLEDSAVYLCASRGWGQGYEQYFGPGTRLTVT.

This clonotype was counted at least ten times. The rearrangement joins TRBV11-2 to TRBJ2-7; maybe TRBD2 (5 bases). Germline V gives CDR1 SGHAT, CDR2 FQNNGV. V was cut by 0 bases and J by 1 base, with 10 bases left in between. The CDR3 totals 15 residues. CDR3 residues: CASSLDLARSYEQYF. The CDR3 DNA reads TGTGCCAGCAGCTTAGATCTAGCACGGTCCTACGAGCAGTACTTC.

This clonotype was seen ten or more times. The rearrangement uses TRBV28 and TRBJ2-1; possible D gene TRBD1, 5 bases. Germline CDR1 is MDHEN and CDR2 is SYDVKM. CDR3 size: 14 residues. The V and J ends lost 6 bases and 3 bases respectively, with 12 bases between them. The CDR3 spells CASRWTRNYNEQFF. CDR3 bases: TGTGCCAGCAGATGGACAAGGAACTACAATGAGCAGTTCTTC.

This clonotype has ten or more counts. J is TRBJ1-2 and V is TRBV10-3; 7 nucleotides match TRBD1. Germline V gives CDR1 ENHRY, CDR2 SYGVKD. CDR3 length equals 13 residues. V lost 10 bases, J lost 8 bases, and 13 bases stayed unmatched. The CDR3 spells CASQPGTDGGYTF. CDR3 in DNA: TGTGCCAGCCAGCCCGGGACAGACGGAGGCTACACCTTC.

There are many counts of this clonotype. The chain recombines TRBV5-1 with TRBJ2-3, with 12 bases matching TRBD2. The germline gives CDR1 SGHRS, CDR2 YFSETQ. V lost 0 bases and J lost 4; bases outside the gene matches: 0. The CDR3 extends over 15 amino acids. The CDR3: CASSLGLAGADTQYF. The CDR3, as DNA: TGCGCCAGCAGCTTGGGACTAGCGGGGGCAGATACGCAGTATTTT. Full variable domain (missing parts from reference TRBV5-1 and TRBJ2-3): KAGVTQTPRYLIKTRGQQVTLSCSPISGHRSVSWYQQTPGQGLQFLFEYFSETQRNKGNFPGRFSGRQFSNSRSEMNVSTLELGDSALYLCASSLGLAGADTQYFGPGTRLTVL.

This clonotype came up many times. The genes are TRBV20-1 and TRBJ2-7, with D possibly being TRBD1 (6 bases). This CDR3 spans 13 amino acids. Germline values: CDR1 DFQATT, CDR2 SNEGSKA (reference sequence). Trimming took off 6 bases at V and 6 bases at J, with 18 bases between the two ends. CDR3 DNA sequence: TGCAGTGCCGCGCAGGGGAATGGGGGCGAGCAGTACTTC. It specifies CSAAQGNGGEQYF.

This clonotype was seen more than once but under ten times. The chain joins TRBV2 to TRBJ2-1, with 12 bases fitting TRBD2. The CDR3 loop spans 24 amino acids. The germline gives CDR1 SNHLY, CDR2 FYNNEI. V trimming: 4 bases; J trimming: 4 bases; junction bases outside the gene matches: 29. The CDR3 DNA follows: TGTGCCAGCAGTGCTACGCCGGGACTAGCGGGCTCATCCCGCCTAACCCGTAGTTACAATGAGCAGTTCTTC. Residues: CASSATPGLAGSSRLTRSYNEQFF.

This rearrangement joins TRBV6-6 to TRBJ1-1; a weak D match, TRBD1 (6 bases). The V gene's germline CDR1 is MNHNY and CDR2 SVGAGI (reference sequence). The CDR3 is 15 amino acids. Trimming removed 4 bases from V and 1 base from J, with 13 bases in between. The CDR3: CASSFRDRRNTEAFF. The CDR3 DNA reads as TGTGCCAGCAGTTTCCGCGACAGGAGGAACACTGAAGCTTTCTTT.

At least ten counts were recorded for this clonotype. The CDR3 spells CASSPEVGGAAEQYF. The CDR3 nucleotides read TGTGCCAGCAGCCCAGAAGTCGGGGGGGCCGCCGAGCAGTACTTC. This sequence joins TRBV3-1 and TRBJ2-7, with 8 bases identical to TRBD2. The CDR3 extends over 15 amino acids. The ends lost 4 bases at V and 6 bases at J; junction bases unmatched: 11. CDR1 is LGHDT and CDR2 is YNNKEL in the germline V gene (reference sequence).

This clonotype was detected only a few times. DNA of the CDR3: TGCGCCAGCAGCCAAGATCGGTCTAGCGGGGAGAGTTACGAGCAGTACTTC. Encoded protein: CASSQDRSSGESYEQYF. The rearrangement links TRBV4-3 to TRBJ2-7; TRBD2 aligns across 9 bases. The V gene's germline CDR1 is LGHNA and CDR2 YSLEER. CDR3 length equals 17 residues. J was trimmed by 4 bases and V by 0 bases; bases with no gene match: 10.

The CDR3 coding sequence is TGTGCCAGCAGCTTGGCGGGGTACCAAGAGACCCAGTACTTC. The encoded protein is CASSLAGYQETQYF. V gene TRBV5-4 combines with J gene TRBJ2-5; TRBD2 might be the D (5 bases). V lost 0 bases and J 0 bases, leaving 6 bases between the germline ends. The CDR3 loop spans 14 amino acids. Germline CDR1 SGHNT, CDR2 YYREEE (reference sequence).